A selection of T cell receptor beta chains follows, all from one sample in a study of blood T cell repertoires in COVID-19. Sequencing used immunoSEQ multiplex PCR; TCRdb keeps in-frame clones, though not all of them. The data hold approximately 360,000 clones, with more than 75% observed a single time. What was sequenced was PBMCs or T cells enriched from blood (not recorded which). Receptor source: a woman in her 30s with acute COVID-19. Each CDR3 is given with its conserved first and last residue. The D gene is left open where the match is weak. Size values are once, few and many counts, or a class for expanded clones, and some rows have none.

J gene,V gene,D gene,clone size,CDR3 length,CDR3 DNA,CDR3 protein
TRBJ2-7,TRBV29-1,TRBD1,NA,14,TGCAGCGTTGAAGACTGGACAGGGGTTGACGAGCAGTACTTC,CSVEDWTGVDEQYF
TRBJ2-5,TRBV3-1/TRBV3-2,NA,once,14,TGTGCCAGCAGCCCTCGGGAGAGTCAAGAGACCCAGTACTTC,CASSPRESQETQYF
TRBJ2-3,TRBV6-2/TRBV6-3,TRBD2,few,15,TGTGCCAGCAGCCTAGCGGGGGGGCGAGCAGATACGCAGTATTTT,CASSLAGGRADTQYF
TRBJ1-5,TRBV27,NA,NA,16,TGTGCCAGCAGTTTAACAGGGCCATATAGCAATCAGCCCCAGCATTTT,CASSLTGPYSNQPQHF
TRBJ1-4,TRBV29-1,TRBD1,NA,15,TGCAGCATAATTGGGGGGACAGGGGGTTATGAAAAACTGTTTTTT,CSIIGGTGGYEKLFF
TRBJ2-7,TRBV28,NA,NA,16,TGTGCCAGCACCGCCGGGGGCGCGGGGGTCCCCCTCGAGCAGTACTTC,CASTAGGAGVPLEQYF
TRBJ1-6,TRBV11-2,NA,NA,16,TGTGCCAGCAGCTTAGATCGAACGGGTTATAATTCACCCCTCCACTTT,CASSLDRTGYNSPLHF
TRBJ1-2,TRBV7-9,TRBD1,NA,14,TGTGCCAGCAGCCAGGATCAGGGGGCGTCTGGCTACACCTTC,CASSQDQGASGYTF
TRBJ2-2,TRBV18,TRBD2,NA,18,TGTGCCAGCTTTGCCGGGACTAGCGGGGAGAAGAACACCGGGGAGCTGTTTTTT,CASFAGTSGEKNTGELFF
TRBJ2-1,TRBV7-3,TRBD2,NA,14,TGTGCCAGCAGCCAGGGACTAGCGGGGGGGCGGTGGTTCTTC,CASSQGLAGGRWFF
TRBJ2-7,TRBV12-5,NA,NA,13,TGTGCTAGTGGATCAACACTAGGCTACGAGCAGTACTTC,CASGSTLGYEQYF
TRBJ2-2,TRBV9,TRBD1,NA,15,TGTGCCAGCAGCTACGGACAGGGTAACACCGGGGAGCTGTTTTTT,CASSYGQGNTGELFF
TRBJ1-2,TRBV29-1,NA,NA,11,TGCAGCGTTGCTCGGGAGGGTGGCTACACCTTC,CSVAREGGYTF
TRBJ1-5,TRBV14,NA,NA,13,TGTGCCAGCAGCCAAGATCTGAATCAGCCCCAGCATTTT,CASSQDLNQPQHF
TRBJ2-2,TRBV7-2,TRBD1,NA,16,TGTGTCAGCAGCCTTCCGAGGGACAGAGACACCGGGGAGCTGTTTTTT,CVSSLPRDRDTGELFF
TRBJ1-2,TRBV9,NA,once,11,TGTGCCAGCAGCGTAGCAGGCGGCTACACCTTC,CASSVAGGYTF
TRBJ2-1,TRBV19,NA,NA,15,TGTGCCAGTAGTATTGTGGGGAGCCTTTACAATGAGCAGTTCTTC,CASSIVGSLYNEQFF
TRBJ1-5,TRBV7-9,NA,NA,17,TGTGCCAGCAGCTTAGCGTTCTCCTCGGGTAGCAATCAGCCCCAGCATTTT,CASSLAFSSGSNQPQHF
TRBJ1-2,TRBV7-3,NA,NA,14,TGTGCCAGCAGCTTAAATCGGGATAACTATGGCTACACCTTC,CASSLNRDNYGYTF
TRBJ1-6,TRBV7-7,NA,NA,13,TGTGCCAGCAGTCGCGACCGGAGTTCACCCCTCCACTTT,CASSRDRSSPLHF
TRBJ1-4,TRBV2,NA,NA,15,TGTGCCAGCAGCCCCGGGGAAGGAGGTAGTGAAAAACTGTTTTTT,CASSPGEGGSEKLFF
TRBJ1-6,TRBV2,NA,NA,13,TGTGCCAGCAGACAGGAAAATAATTCACCCCTCCACTTT,CASRQENNSPLHF
TRBJ2-2,TRBV30,TRBD1,NA,16,TGTGCCTGGAGCGCTATCAGGGGGAAAGGGACCGGGGAGCTGTTTTTT,CAWSAIRGKGTGELFF
TRBJ1-4,TRBV13,NA,NA,15,TGTGCCAGCAGCCCTGGACGGGAGAAAGGTGAAAAACTGTTTTTT,CASSPGREKGEKLFF